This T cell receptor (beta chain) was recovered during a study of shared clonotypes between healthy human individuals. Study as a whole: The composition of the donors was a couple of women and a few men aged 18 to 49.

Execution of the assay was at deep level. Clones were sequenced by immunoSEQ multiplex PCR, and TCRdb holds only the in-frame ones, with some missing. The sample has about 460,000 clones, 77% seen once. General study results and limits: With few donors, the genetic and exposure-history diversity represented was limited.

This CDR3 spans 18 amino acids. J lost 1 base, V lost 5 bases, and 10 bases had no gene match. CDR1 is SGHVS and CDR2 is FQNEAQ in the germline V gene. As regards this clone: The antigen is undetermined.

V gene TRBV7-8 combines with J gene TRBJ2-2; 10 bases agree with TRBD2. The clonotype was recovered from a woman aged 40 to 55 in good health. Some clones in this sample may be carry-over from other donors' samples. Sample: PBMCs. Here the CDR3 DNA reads TGTGCCAGCAGCCTCCGATCTAGCGGGAGTTTGAACACCGGGGAGCTGTTTTTT. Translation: CASSLRSSGSLNTGELFF.